This is a list of T cell receptor beta chains from one sample in a study of blood T cells in healthy people across ages. MiXCR, run by TCRdb on the 5' RACE reads, gives a single entry per CDR3 protein. This table has 800,000 or so distinct CDR3 sequences, roughly 25% appearing once. The same data also contributed to another study, on T cells of mothers and their children.

The sample consisted of blood. These receptors originate from a boy younger than 18 in good health. Each CDR3 is given with its conserved first and last residue. D genes are given only for firm matches. Only some rows state a clone size, as once, few, many or a class for expanded clones.

D gene,V gene,clone size,CDR3 length,J gene,CDR3 DNA,CDR3 protein
NA,TRBV21-1,NA,15,TRBJ2-1,TGTGCCAGCAGCTTCCGGGACTACCCTAGGAATGAGCAGTTCTTC,CASSFRDYPRNEQFF
NA,TRBV7-9,few,16,TRBJ2-2,TGTGCCAGCAGCTTCGGGTCAGGGGCGAACACCGGGGAGCTGTTTTTT,CASSFGSGANTGELFF
NA,TRBV7-9,NA,16,TRBJ2-3,TGTGCCAGCAGCCACCACGGGGCAGGGGTTGGTCGGACGCAGTATTTT,CASSHHGAGVGRTQYF
NA,TRBV4-2,few,16,TRBJ2-1,TGTGCCAGCAGCCAAGTTGGCGGTAGCTCCTACAATGAGCAGTTCTTC,CASSQVGGSSYNEQFF
TRBD1,TRBV14,NA,15,TRBJ1-2,TGTGCCAGCAGCCTGGGACAGGGTTTCGACTATGGCTACACCTTC,CASSLGQGFDYGYTF
TRBD1,TRBV15,few,16,TRBJ2-7,TGTGCCACCAGCAGAGAACAGGGGGCGCCTTGGAACGAGCAGTACTTC,CATSREQGAPWNEQYF
TRBD1,TRBV24-1,NA,15,TRBJ2-5,TGTGCCACCAGTGAATTGACAGGGACGGAGGAGACCCAGTACTTC,CATSELTGTEETQYF
NA,TRBV27,many,15,TRBJ2-7,TGTGCCAGCAGTCTGGGGCCCGCGAATCCTTACGAGCAGTACTTC,CASSLGPANPYEQYF
NA,TRBV15,NA,15,TRBJ2-1,TGTGCCACCAGCCCGGACAGAGCGGGGAAGAATGAACAGTTCTTC,CATSPDRAGKNEQFF
TRBD2,TRBV10-3,NA,18,TRBJ2-2,TGTGCCATCCCCCTAGGCCTAGCGGGGGGAACGAACACCGGGGAGCTGTTTTTT,CAIPLGLAGGTNTGELFF
NA,TRBV7-9,NA,14,TRBJ1-1,TGTGCCAGCAGCTTAGTAATACCCAACACTGAAGCTTTCTTT,CASSLVIPNTEAFF
TRBD1,TRBV10-3,NA,15,TRBJ2-7,TGTGCCATCAGTGAGTCCCGACAGGGGTCCTACGAGCAGTACTTC,CAISESRQGSYEQYF
TRBD1,TRBV4-1,NA,16,TRBJ2-7,TGCGCCAGCAGCCAAGATTCCGAGACAGGGGCCTACGAGCAGTACTTC,CASSQDSETGAYEQYF
NA,TRBV29-1,NA,13,TRBJ2-7,TGCAGCGTTGTCCGGGACGGAAACTACGAGCAGTACTTC,CSVVRDGNYEQYF
TRBD2,TRBV4-3,few,16,TRBJ2-3,TGCGCCAGCAGCCAAGATCTGGGACTAGAGACAGATACGCAGTATTTT,CASSQDLGLETDTQYF
NA,TRBV30,few,11,TRBJ1-1,TGTGCCTGGACAGGGCCCACTGAAGCTTTCTTT,CAWTGPTEAFF
TRBD1,TRBV5-5,few,15,TRBJ2-7,TGTGCCAGCAGCTTGAGGGACAGGGGATCGGCCGAGCAGTACTTC,CASSLRDRGSAEQYF
NA,TRBV19,few,16,TRBJ2-1,TGTGCCAGTAGTATGAGTCCCGGGACATTCTACAATGAGCAGTTCTTC,CASSMSPGTFYNEQFF
NA,TRBV12-5,few,13,TRBJ1-1,TGTGCTAGTGGTTTGTGGGAGGACACTGAAGCTTTCTTT,CASGLWEDTEAFF
TRBD1,TRBV10-3,few,13,TRBJ2-5,TGTGCCATCGCCCGGGACAGCCAAGAGACCCAGTACTTC,CAIARDSQETQYF
TRBD1,TRBV12-3/TRBV12-4,NA,15,TRBJ2-3,TGTGCCAGCAGCATACCAAGGACAGGGACAGATGCGCAATATTTT,CASSIPRTGTDAQYF
NA,TRBV7-9,NA,12,TRBJ1-4,TGTGCCAGCAGCCCCCCCGAGGAAAAACTGTTTTTT,CASSPPEEKLFF
NA,TRBV20-1,NA,13,TRBJ2-7,TGCAGTCGGGCCGGGGCAGAGGCCTACGAGCAGTACTTC,CSRAGAEAYEQYF
TRBD2,TRBV20-1,NA,15,TRBJ2-2,TGCAGTGCTAGAACCCTAGCGGGAGACACCGGGGAGCTGTTTTTT,CSARTLAGDTGELFF
NA,TRBV4-2,few,17,TRBJ1-5,TGTGCCAGCAGCCAAGATTACGTTCAAGTGGGGAATCAGCCCCAGCATTTT,CASSQDYVQVGNQPQHF
TRBD1,TRBV25-1,few,16,TRBJ2-2,TGTGCCAGCAGTGAATATAGCACAGGGGGTGTCGGGGAGCTGTTTTTT,CASSEYSTGGVGELFF
TRBD2,TRBV20-1,few,14,TRBJ2-7,TGCAGTGCGTCCGGGACTAGCAGAACCTACGAGCAGTACTTC,CSASGTSRTYEQYF
TRBD1,TRBV20-1,NA,15,TRBJ2-3,TGCAGTGCTCGGACAGGCACGACTAGCACAGATACGCAGTATTTT,CSARTGTTSTDTQYF
NA,TRBV2,NA,14,TRBJ2-6,TGTGCCAGCACTAAAGGCTCTGGGGCCAACGTCCTGACTTTC,CASTKGSGANVLTF
TRBD2,TRBV20-1,few,15,TRBJ2-1,TGCAGTGCTAGGGAAACTAGCGGGGGTAGAAATGAGCAGTTCTTC,CSARETSGGRNEQFF
NA,TRBV7-9,few,15,TRBJ2-2,TGTGCCAGCAGCTGGGTGACAGGGAACACCGGGGAGCTGTTTTTT,CASSWVTGNTGELFF
NA,TRBV29-1,many,13,TRBJ1-1,TGCAGCGTTGGGGGAACCCAAGGGGGGTCGGCTTTCTTT,CSVGGTQGGSAFF
NA,TRBV7-6,few,14,TRBJ2-5,TGTGCCAGCAGCTTAAGACCGTACCAAGAGACCCAGTACTTC,CASSLRPYQETQYF
NA,TRBV4-3,NA,13,TRBJ1-2,TGCGCCAGCAGCCAAGATGTCCAGGATGGCTACACCTTC,CASSQDVQDGYTF
TRBD1,TRBV11-2,many,17,TRBJ2-6,TGTGCCAGCAGCTTAGATGGGACAGTGGCTGGGGCCAACGTCCTGACTTTC,CASSLDGTVAGANVLTF
TRBD2,TRBV7-9,NA,19,TRBJ2-3,TGTGCCAGCAGCACAACTATGGGACTAGCGGGAGGTCGGACAGATACGCAGTATTTT,CASSTTMGLAGGRTDTQYF
NA,TRBV2,NA,13,TRBJ1-1,TGTGCCAGCCTCCTCGGACAGACCTATGAAGCTTTCTTT,CASLLGQTYEAFF
TRBD1,TRBV6-1,NA,16,TRBJ1-5,TGTGCCAGCACGCCGGGGCGGACAGGGAAGGAGCAGCCCCAGCATTTT,CASTPGRTGKEQPQHF
NA,TRBV25-1,few,14,TRBJ1-2,TGTGCCAGCAGTGCCCAGGGTTTTAACTATGGCTACACCTTC,CASSAQGFNYGYTF
TRBD1,TRBV27,NA,16,TRBJ2-3,TGTGCCAGCAGTTCACCGGGACAGGGGGCACCAGATACGCAGTATTTT,CASSSPGQGAPDTQYF
TRBD2,TRBV29-1,NA,14,TRBJ2-7,TGCAGCGTCAAGGGACTAGCGGACTCCTACGAGCAGTACTTC,CSVKGLADSYEQYF
NA,TRBV20-1,few,14,TRBJ1-5,TGCAGTGCTGGGGGGGCAGGGCTCAATCAGCCCCAGCATTTT,CSAGGAGLNQPQHF
TRBD1,TRBV7-3,few,13,TRBJ2-5,TGTGCCAGCAGCTTTGACAGGGGAACAAGGACGTTCTTC,CASSFDRGTRTFF
NA,TRBV20-1,few,11,TRBJ2-1,TGCAGTGCTAGAGATCTGGCGGAGCAGTTCTTC,CSARDLAEQFF
NA,TRBV7-6,once,13,TRBJ2-1,TGTGCCAGCAGCTTAGATGCGGGCAATGAGCAGTTCTTC,CASSLDAGNEQFF
NA,TRBV4-1,NA,15,TRBJ1-2,TGCGCCAGCAGTTCCCTTAGGACCGACTACTATGGCTACACCTTC,CASSSLRTDYYGYTF
TRBD2,TRBV7-9,few,17,TRBJ2-4,TGTGCCAGCAGCTTAGCGGGACTAGCGGGGCACAAAAACATTCAGTACTTC,CASSLAGLAGHKNIQYF
NA,TRBV20-1,few,13,TRBJ1-3,TGCAGTGCTAGACGTTTACGTTGGGACACCATATATTTT,CSARRLRWDTIYF
NA,TRBV20-1,NA,14,TRBJ2-1,TGCAGTGCCGAGGGGCGATATCTATACAATGAGCAGTTCTTC,CSAEGRYLYNEQFF
TRBD1,TRBV7-2,few,15,TRBJ1-1,TGTGCCAGCAGCCCCCGCGCAGGGGGATACACTGAAGCTTTCTTT,CASSPRAGGYTEAFF
TRBD1,TRBV5-6,NA,14,TRBJ2-7,TGTGCCAGCAGCGACCGGGACAGGGTCCACGAGCAGTACTTC,CASSDRDRVHEQYF
TRBD1,TRBV28,NA,14,TRBJ1-4,TGTGCCACCCAGGGGGGCGTCACTAATGAAAAACTGTTTTTT,CATQGGVTNEKLFF
TRBD2,TRBV5-1,few,14,TRBJ2-2,TGCGCCAGCAACGGGACTAGCGGAACCGGGGAACTGTTTTTT,CASNGTSGTGELFF
NA,TRBV5-1,few,13,TRBJ1-4,TGCGCCAGCAGGGATAATACTAATGAAAAACTGTTTTTT,CASRDNTNEKLFF